Sequencing of this T cell receptor beta chain was carried out in a study of blood T cell repertoires in COVID-19. Study-level information: Sites across the United States, Italy and Spain contributed samples from acute and convalescent COVID-19. Nucleic acid was either cDNA or gDNA, and it came from T cells, B-cell-depleted T cells, or PBMCs.

V was trimmed by 4 bases and J by 9 bases, leaving 10 bases between them. The V gene's germline CDR1 is SNHLY and CDR2 FYNNEI. The CDR3 has 11 amino acids. Seattle-derived patients entered the study during active infection and were followed longitudinally. Original data processing: Amplifying reference gene primers gave estimates of nucleated cell counts. Repertoires were generated with immunoSEQ multiplex PCR, while TCRdb's copy carries only in-frame clones and drops some. V and J calls and clone size come straight from that table; D and trimming were deduced from the DNA. Of 80,000 to 100,000 clones in the sample, 88% are singletons; the top ten hold approximately 2%.

This clonotype was sampled from a middle-aged man with COVID-19, enrolled during active disease. Sequenced material: peripheral blood. The V gene is TRBV2, the J gene TRBJ2-7; D unresolved. The CDR3 loop is CASSGREMQYF. CDR3 nucleotide sequence: TGTGCCAGCAGTGGTCGAGAAATGCAGTACTTC.